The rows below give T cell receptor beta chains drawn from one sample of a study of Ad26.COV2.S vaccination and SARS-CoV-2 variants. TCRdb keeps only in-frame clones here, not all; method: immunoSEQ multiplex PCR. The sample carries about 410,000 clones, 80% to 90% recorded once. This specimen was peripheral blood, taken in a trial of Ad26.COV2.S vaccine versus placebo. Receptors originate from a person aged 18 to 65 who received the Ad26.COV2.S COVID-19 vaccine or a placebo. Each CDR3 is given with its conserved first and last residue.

CDR3aa: CASSLASTGELFF; v_gene: TRBV12-3/TRBV12-4; len: 13; j_gene: TRBJ2-2
CDR3aa: CAWSVGPPNNQPQHF; v_gene: TRBV30; len: 15; j_gene: TRBJ1-5
CDR3aa: CAISESPTGRNTEAFF; v_gene: TRBV10-3; len: 16; j_gene: TRBJ1-1
CDR3aa: CASSLQGSYNSPLHF; v_gene: TRBV5-1; len: 15; j_gene: TRBJ1-6
CDR3aa: CASSSRVTEQFF; v_gene: TRBV27; len: 12; j_gene: TRBJ2-1
CDR3aa: CASSLVGRGRKTYEQYF; v_gene: TRBV7-8; len: 17; j_gene: TRBJ2-7
CDR3aa: CASSISKLEGNYGYTF; v_gene: TRBV19; len: 16; j_gene: TRBJ1-2
CDR3aa: CASSPMGLTSSYEQYF; v_gene: TRBV5-1; len: 16; j_gene: TRBJ2-7
CDR3aa: CASSYTGQGRTGSPLHF; v_gene: TRBV19; len: 17; j_gene: TRBJ1-6
CDR3aa: CASSTSTADTQYF; v_gene: TRBV18; len: 13; j_gene: TRBJ2-3
CDR3aa: CASSIGGEGGTDTQYF; v_gene: TRBV19; len: 16; j_gene: TRBJ2-3
CDR3aa: CASRRLAGASYEQYF; v_gene: TRBV19; len: 15; j_gene: TRBJ2-7
CDR3aa: CASAGTLIGEQYF; v_gene: TRBV6-6; len: 13; j_gene: TRBJ2-7
CDR3aa: CASSLAHDQPQHF; v_gene: TRBV7-6; len: 13; j_gene: TRBJ1-5
CDR3aa: CASKTFLTALNPAFF; v_gene: TRBV19; len: 15; j_gene: TRBJ1-1
CDR3aa: CASRQREKLFF; v_gene: TRBV7-9; len: 11; j_gene: TRBJ1-4
CDR3aa: CASSPRAGSEFF; v_gene: TRBV7-8; len: 12; j_gene: TRBJ2-1
CDR3aa: CASSDGGLKDGNTIYF; v_gene: TRBV6-1; len: 16; j_gene: TRBJ1-3
CDR3aa: CASSVGGGYGYTF; v_gene: TRBV9; len: 13; j_gene: TRBJ1-2
CDR3aa: CATSRAAGTTDTQYF; v_gene: TRBV24-1; len: 15; j_gene: TRBJ2-3
CDR3aa: CASRNRDRVNTEAFF; v_gene: TRBV2; len: 15; j_gene: TRBJ1-1
CDR3aa: CASSVAAGGQETQYF; v_gene: TRBV9; len: 15; j_gene: TRBJ2-5
CDR3aa: CASSFSGANSYNEQFF; v_gene: TRBV5-1; len: 16; j_gene: TRBJ2-1
CDR3aa: CASSADPGQAHEQYF; v_gene: TRBV5-4; len: 15; j_gene: TRBJ2-7
CDR3aa: CASSQDPFVRAEAFF; v_gene: TRBV4-3; len: 15; j_gene: TRBJ1-1
CDR3aa: CASSPLRQGRIGNTEAFF; v_gene: TRBV18; len: 18; j_gene: TRBJ1-1
CDR3aa: CSALGNEQFF; v_gene: TRBV20-1; len: 10; j_gene: TRBJ2-1
CDR3aa: CASSELDTQYF; v_gene: TRBV10-1; len: 11; j_gene: TRBJ2-3
CDR3aa: CASSLGPRDRDEQFF; v_gene: TRBV11-3; len: 15; j_gene: TRBJ2-1
CDR3aa: CATSLGTGDTEAFF; v_gene: TRBV5-1; len: 14; j_gene: TRBJ1-1
CDR3aa: CASSLAGGNEQFF; v_gene: TRBV5-4; len: 13; j_gene: TRBJ2-1
CDR3aa: CASHPGAQNTGELFF; v_gene: TRBV2; len: 15; j_gene: TRBJ2-2
CDR3aa: CASSLGGNEQYF; v_gene: TRBV12-3/TRBV12-4; len: 12; j_gene: TRBJ2-7
CDR3aa: CASRRESGSPLHF; v_gene: TRBV7-2; len: 13; j_gene: TRBJ1-6
CDR3aa: CASTIGNNYGYTF; v_gene: TRBV5-1; len: 13; j_gene: TRBJ1-2
CDR3aa: CASGLVPGVNQPQHF; v_gene: TRBV12-5; len: 15; j_gene: TRBJ1-5
CDR3aa: CASSELGGKNGSPLHF; v_gene: TRBV6-1; len: 16; j_gene: TRBJ1-6